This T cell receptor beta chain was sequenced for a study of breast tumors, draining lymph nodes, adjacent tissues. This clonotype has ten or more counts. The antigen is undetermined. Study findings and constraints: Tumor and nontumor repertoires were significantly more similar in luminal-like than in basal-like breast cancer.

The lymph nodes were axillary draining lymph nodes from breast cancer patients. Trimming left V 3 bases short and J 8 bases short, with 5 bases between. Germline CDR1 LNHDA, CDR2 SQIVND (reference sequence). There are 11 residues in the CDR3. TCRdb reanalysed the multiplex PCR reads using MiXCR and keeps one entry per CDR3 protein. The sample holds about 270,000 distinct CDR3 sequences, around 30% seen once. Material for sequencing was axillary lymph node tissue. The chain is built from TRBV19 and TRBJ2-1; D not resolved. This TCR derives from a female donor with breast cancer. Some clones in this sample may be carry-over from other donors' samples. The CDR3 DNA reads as TGTGCCAGTAGTATGGCCTATGAGCAGTTCTTC. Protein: CASSMAYEQFF. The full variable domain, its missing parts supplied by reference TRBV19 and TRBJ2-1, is DGGITQSPKYLFRKEGQNVTLSCEQNLNHDAMYWYRQDPGQGLRLIYYSQIVNDFQKGDIAEGYSVSREKKESFPLTVTSAQKNPTAFYLCASSMAYEQFFGPGTRLTVL.